The present entry profiles one T cell receptor beta chain with its context. Membership in each cohort depended on participant-reported clinical history. The data derive from a study of blood T cell repertoires in COVID-19. The CDR3 is 15 amino acids. V gave up 7 bases and J gave up 0 bases, with 13 bases separating them. Per germline, CDR1 SGHTA and CDR2 FQGTGA. Sequencing used immunoSEQ multiplex PCR; TCRdb keeps in-frame clones, though not all of them. The sample carries some 300,000 clones, 89% recorded once. Material: PBMCs or T cells enriched from blood (not recorded which). The chain has TRBV7-3 and TRBJ2-1; weak D call: TRBD1 (5 bases). This sequence originates from a woman between 35 and 50 years old who had recovered from COVID-19. CDR3 coding DNA: TGTGCCAGCACCTCCAGGGCCGGCTCCTACAATGAGCAGTTCTTC. Protein sequence: CASTSRAGSYNEQFF. Variable domain in full (rest from reference TRBV7-3 and TRBJ2-1): GAGVSQTPSNKVTEKGKYVELRCDPISGHTALYWYRQSLGQGPEFLIYFQGTGAADDSGLPNDRFFAVRPEGSVSTLKIQRTERGDSAVYLCASTSRAGSYNEQFFGPGTRLTVL.